The 17 T cell receptor beta chains below were found in one sample sequenced in a study of blood T cell repertoires in COVID-19. Data came from immunoSEQ multiplex PCR; TCRdb stores just in-frame clones and leaves some out. The sample holds a few hundred thousand clones; roughly 85% are singletons and the top ten take 2.4%. What was sequenced was peripheral blood. The receptors shown here come from a woman aged 70-85 years with COVID-19, enrolled during active disease.

The chain recombines TRBV6-2 or TRBV6-3 with TRBJ2-7, with TRBD2 identical over 12 bases. This CDR3 has 16 residues. V trimming: 1 base; J trimming: 2 bases; junction bases outside the gene matches: 3. Germline assignment: CDR1 MNHEY and CDR2 SVGEGT. CDR3 sequence (DNA): TGTGCCAGCAGTTACTTTCGGACTAGCGGGACCTACGAGCAGTACTTC. It yields the protein CASSYFRTSGTYEQYF.

This rearrangement joins TRBV3-1 (or the pseudogene TRBV3-2) to TRBJ1-5; possible D gene TRBD1, 6 bases. This CDR3 region has 14 residues. Germline-derived CDR1 and CDR2 are LGHDT and YNNKEL (reference sequence). Trimming shortened V by 2 bases and J by 2 bases, and 7 bases separated the two germline ends. This chain's CDR3 is CASSQSGGNQPQHF. DNA of the CDR3: TGTGCCAGCAGCCAATCAGGGGGCAATCAGCCCCAGCATTTT.

This clone was seen only a few times. The chain uses TRBV5-1 and TRBJ1-2; 10 bases align to TRBD1. The CDR3 runs to 14 residues. V trimming: 4 bases; J trimming: 8 bases; junction bases outside the gene matches: 8. CDR1 SGHRS and CDR2 YFSETQ come from the germline V gene. CDR3 DNA sequence: TGCGCCAGCAGCCCGGCCGACAGGGGGCGAGGCTACACCTTC. It specifies CASSPADRGRGYTF.

The gene calls are TRBV11-3 and TRBJ1-4, with D unclear. The V gene's germline CDR1 is SGHNT and CDR2 YENEEA. Trimming left V 2 bases short and J 7 bases short, with 11 bases between. The CDR3 totals 14 residues. The CDR3 region is CASSLPGGGEKLFF. CDR3 DNA: TGTGCCAGCAGCTTACCGGGAGGAGGTGAAAAACTGTTTTTT.

The table lists this clone with a count of one. The rearrangement links TRBV6-2 or TRBV6-3 to TRBJ1-2; a possible D gene is TRBD1 (5 bases). From germline, CDR1 is MNHEY and CDR2 SVGEGT. The V end lost 0 bases, the J end lost 7 bases, and 12 bases lay between the germline ends. The CDR3 length is 14 residues. This CDR3 is CASSYSPGPGGYTF. DNA for the CDR3: TGTGCCAGCAGTTACTCGCCAGGGCCTGGTGGCTACACCTTC.

The rearrangement joins TRBV5-1 to TRBJ1-1; D is unresolved. Germline V lookup: CDR1 SGHRS, CDR2 YFSETQ. CDR3 size: 13 residues. The V and J ends lost 4 bases and 3 bases respectively, with 10 bases between them. Here the CDR3 reads CASSRTGDTEAFF. The CDR3, as DNA: TGCGCCAGCAGCAGGACGGGAGACACTGAAGCTTTCTTT.

The chain links TRBV6-5 to TRBJ1-1; no reliable D call. Germline loops: CDR1 MNHEY, CDR2 SVGAGI. V was cut by 0 bases and J by 0 bases, with 11 bases left in between. This CDR3 comprises 16 residues. The DNA of the CDR3 is TGTGCCAGCAGTTACTCCACATCCCTCATGAACACTGAAGCTTTCTTT. This gives the protein CASSYSTSLMNTEAFF.

Only one count was recorded for this clone. This chain uses TRBV11-1 with TRBJ2-7; perhaps TRBD2 as D (5 bases). The CDR3 has 14 residues. V dropped 5 bases and J dropped 2 bases, with 13 bases sitting between them. CDR1 SGHAT and CDR2 FQDESV come from the germline V gene (reference sequence). The CDR3 is CASSRRRVPYEQYF. The CDR3 nucleotides are TGTGCCAGCAGCCGCAGGCGGGTCCCCTACGAGCAGTACTTC.

V is TRBV30 and J is TRBJ2-7; 11 positions match TRBD1. With 5 bases clipped from V and 4 bases from J, the junction kept 7 bases outside the gene matches. The CDR3 sequence is 14 residues long. Germline V gene sequence: CDR1 GTSNPN, CDR2 SVGIG (reference sequence). The CDR3 protein is CAWDRGQGAYEQYF. For the CDR3, the DNA is TGTGCCTGGGACCGTGGACAGGGGGCTTACGAGCAGTACTTC.

On this clone itself: An end of the junction does not agree with germline; a read error may underlie this. The gene calls are TRBV7-2 and TRBJ2-7, with 9 bases that match TRBD2. Germline V gene data show CDR1 as SGHTA and CDR2 as FQGNSA. This CDR3 has 17 residues. The CDR3 here is CASSLAGTPRGPYEQYF. As DNA, the CDR3 is TGTGCCAGCAGCCTAGCGGGGACACCCAGGGGTCCCTACGAGCAGTACTTC.

In regard to this clone: At the DNA level, this CDR3 is encoded by other sequences in the same sample as well. The rearrangement links TRBV18 to TRBJ2-7; D may be TRBD2 (5 bases). This CDR3 comprises 14 residues. V was pared by 3 bases and J by 0 bases, with 9 bases between. CDR1 is KGHSH and CDR2 is LQKENI in the germline V gene. The DNA of the CDR3 is TGTGCCAGCTCACCGTCCCGGGACTCCTACGAGCAGTACTTC. Residues: CASSPSRDSYEQYF.

V and J are TRBV29-1 and TRBJ1-4; no firm D call. V was clipped by 2 bases and J by 7 bases, with 5 bases between them. Germline V gives CDR1 SQVTM, CDR2 ANQGSEA. The CDR3 totals 11 residues. CDR3: CSVERGEKLFF. The CDR3 coding sequence is TGCAGCGTTGAACGGGGTGAAAAACTGTTTTTT.

This chain uses TRBV4-1 with TRBJ2-1; 8 nucleotides line up with TRBD2. CDR3 length: 15 amino acids. The V segment lost 7 bases and the J segment 4 bases; nucleotides outside the gene matches: 9. CDR1 and CDR2 (germline): MGHRA, YSYEKL. CDR3 protein: CASTEQGLEYNEQFF. The DNA of the CDR3 is TGCGCCAGCACTGAACAGGGACTAGAGTACAATGAGCAGTTCTTC.

This rearrangement joins TRBV21-1 to TRBJ2-1; no check of the table's D call, TRBD2, against the DNA was made. TRBV21-1 is shown as a pseudogene. This CDR3 contains 21 residues. The CDR3 region has the DNA TGTGCCAGCAGCAAGGCCGGGACTAGCGGGAGGGCCTATAGCTCCTACAATGAGCAGTTCTTC. This sequence encodes CASSKAGTSGRAYSSYNEQFF.

The rearrangement links TRBV6-2 or TRBV6-3 to TRBJ1-5; possibly TRBD1 for D (5 bases). This CDR3 spans 16 amino acids. Germline values: CDR1 MNHEY, CDR2 SVGEGT. V lost 0 bases, J lost 1 base, and 10 bases lay in between. CDR3 loop: CASSYSAGFSNQPQHF. The CDR3 bases are TGTGCCAGCAGTTACTCTGCAGGGTTCAGCAATCAGCCCCAGCATTTT.

The table lists this clone with a few counts. The chain joins TRBV11-3 to TRBJ2-1, with 9 bases matching TRBD1. The germline V gene encodes CDR1 SGHNT and CDR2 YENEEA. This CDR3 is 15 amino acids long. V trimming: 4 bases; J trimming: 3 bases; junction bases outside the gene matches: 4. DNA for the CDR3: TGTGCCAGCAGCTCCGCGGACAGGGGCTACAATGAGCAGTTCTTC. Protein sequence: CASSSADRGYNEQFF. The full variable domain, completed using reference TRBV11-3 and TRBJ2-1, is EAGVVQSPRYKIIEKKQPVAFWCNPISGHNTLYWYLQNLGQGPELLIRYENEEAVDDSQLPKDRFSAERLKGVDSTLKIQPAELGDSAVYLCASSSADRGYNEQFFGPGTRLTVL.

This chain links TRBV11-3 with TRBJ2-7, with 8 bases aligning to TRBD1. V lost 4 bases and J lost 5; bases outside the gene matches: 10. The CDR3 spans 15 residues. Germline CDR1 and CDR2: SGHNT and YENEEA. CDR3 amino acids: CASSSGQGRRDEQYF. The CDR3 nucleotides are TGTGCCAGCAGCTCAGGACAGGGTAGAAGGGACGAGCAGTACTTC.